The text below deals with one T cell receptor (beta chain). The data stem from a study of control samples from healthy donors and cancer patients. Only in-frame clones appear in the TCRdb table, and some are missing; sequencing was by immunoSEQ multiplex PCR. The top ten clones hold roughly 3.1% of a sample with roughly 120,000 clones, around nine tenths of them seen once. The germline V gene encodes CDR1 SGHNT and CDR2 YYREEE (reference sequence). The CDR3 sequence is 16 residues long. Deletions cut 2 bases from V and 0 bases from J, with 15 bases between. V is TRBV5-4 and J is TRBJ2-7; D tentatively fits TRBD1 or TRBD2 (5 bases each). Sequenced: blood. This TCR came from a man aged 50 to 59 in good health. The CDR3 coding sequence is TGTGCCAGCAGCTTTCCGGGCAACGGGGCCTCCTACGAGCAGTACTTC. Residues: CASSFPGNGASYEQYF.